The subject of this entry is one T cell receptor (beta chain). The CDR3 is 16 amino acids. Between the trimmed V and J ends, which lost 5 bases and 4 bases, there was a span of 20 bases. Germline V gene data show CDR1 as SGHTA and CDR2 as FQGTGA. The PCR used 60 Vbeta and 13 Jbeta primers. Sequencing was performed with immunoSEQ multiplex PCR; in TCRdb, only in-frame clones are kept and a portion is missing. The sample yields some 80,000 clones, 60% to 85% seen once. The source of the sample is a study of cytomegalovirus exposure and HLA in healthy donors. V usage is TRBV7-3 and J usage is TRBJ1-1, with D hard to call. Specimen: PBMCs. The sequence was collected from a man between 40 and 49 years old in good health and CMV-seronegative. The DNA for the CDR3 is TGTGCCAGCAGCCCCGGCGGCCCCGGCATATCCACTGAAGCTTTCTTT. It specifies CASSPGGPGISTEAFF.